The next 25 T cell receptor beta chains were all read from a single sample in a study of PD-1 blockade in mismatch repair-deficient tumors. Only in-frame clones appear in the TCRdb table, and some are missing; sequencing was by immunoSEQ multiplex PCR. The sample contains about 35,000 clones, around 80% of which appear only once. The sequencing used PBMCs, collected approximately 6 weeks after starting pembrolizumab. These receptors all stem from an adult with mismatch repair-deficient cancer.

The CDR3 nucleotides are TGCGCCAGCAGTGAGTCGACTATGGGACAGATCTATGGCTACACCTTC. Translated, it gives CASSESTMGQIYGYTF. This chain connects TRBV10-2 to TRBJ1-2; 7 bases match TRBD1. CDR3 length: 16 amino acids. In germline, CDR1 is WSHSY, CDR2 SAAADI. The junction had 8 bases not matched to a gene; V was cut back by 0 bases and J by 4 bases.

V usage is TRBV5-1 and J usage is TRBJ1-1, with 11 bases lining up with TRBD1. The CDR3 length is 15 residues. The germline V gene has CDR1 SGHRS and CDR2 YFSETQ. V dropped 4 bases and J dropped 7; count of bases not matched to a gene: 9. The CDR3 nucleotides read TGCGCCAGCAGCCAAGGCGGGACAGGGGGGGGTGAAGCTTTCTTT. Its protein product is CASSQGGTGGGEAFF.

CDR3 bases: TGTGCCTGGAATCTCCTAGCCCTCTCCTACAATGAGCAGTTCTTC. It encodes CAWNLLALSYNEQFF. The genes are TRBV30 and TRBJ2-1; tentative D call: TRBD2 (5 bases). V shed 4 bases and J shed 0 bases, with 13 bases lying between them. CDR1 and CDR2 from the germline V gene are GTSNPN and SVGIG (reference sequence). The CDR3 totals 15 residues.

This sequence joins TRBV10-1 and TRBJ1-1; 10 bases agree with TRBD1. Trimming took 8 bases from V and 4 from J; bases not matched to a gene: 7. The CDR3 covers 14 residues. Per the germline V gene, CDR1 is WNHNN and CDR2 is SYGVQD (reference sequence). This CDR3 reads CASSPGTGVTEAFF. DNA of the CDR3: TGCGCCAGCTCACCCGGGACAGGGGTCACTGAAGCTTTCTTT.

The rearrangement uses TRBV10-3 and TRBJ2-3; maybe TRBD1 (5 bases). CDR1 and CDR2 from the germline V gene are ENHRY and SYGVKD. CDR3 length: 14 residues. V was shortened by 3 bases and J by 5 bases, with 12 bases between the two germline ends. The CDR3 DNA reads TGTGCCATCAGTGAAGGCAGGGTAGAAGATACGCAGTATTTT. It specifies CAISEGRVEDTQYF.

This clone was detected once. V is TRBV9 and J is TRBJ2-2; TRBD2 is a possible D gene (5 bases). Trimming took 4 bases from V and 8 from J, leaving 15 bases between them. Per germline, CDR1 SGDLS and CDR2 YYNGEE. The CDR3 extends over 14 amino acids. The CDR3 sequence: CASSSGLYPGELFF. The CDR3 DNA sequence: TGTGCCAGCAGCTCCGGACTGTACCCTGGGGAGCTGTTTTTT.

V and J are TRBV5-1 and TRBJ2-3; 8 bases map to TRBD2. The V gene's germline CDR1 is SGHRS and CDR2 YFSETQ. Germline trimming cut 2 bases from V and 2 bases from J; bases unmatched to any gene: 7. The CDR3 has 16 amino acids. The CDR3 region has the DNA TGCGCCAGCAGCTTTAATCCAGCGGGAGTCACAGATACGCAGTATTTT. Translating gives CASSFNPAGVTDTQYF. The full variable domain, with the rest looked up from reference TRBV5-1 and TRBJ2-3, is KAGVTQTPRYLIKTRGQQVTLSCSPISGHRSVSWYQQTPGQGLQFLFEYFSETQRNKGNFPGRFSGRQFSNSRSEMNVSTLELGDSALYLCASSFNPAGVTDTQYFGPGTRLTVL.

This chain uses TRBV2 with TRBJ2-1; no clear D gene. Germline V gene data show CDR1 as SNHLY and CDR2 as FYNNEI. Trimming stripped 8 bases from V and 3 bases from J, with 5 bases between. This CDR3 has 11 amino acids. CDR3: CASLGYNEQFF. DNA of the CDR3: TGTGCCAGCCTAGGCTACAATGAGCAGTTCTTC.

This chain joins TRBV7-9 and TRBJ2-4; D not resolved. V lost 3 bases to trimming and J lost 3 bases, with 12 bases between them. The CDR3 covers 15 residues. The germline V gene has CDR1 SEHNR and CDR2 FQNEAQ (reference sequence). The CDR3 protein is CASSFQAPLKNIQYF. The CDR3 nucleotides are TGTGCCAGCAGCTTTCAGGCCCCCCTCAAAAACATTCAGTACTTC. Full variable domain (remainder filled in from reference TRBV7-9 and TRBJ2-4): DTGVSQNPRHKITKRGQNVTFRCDPISEHNRLYWYRQTLGQGPEFLTYFQNEAQLEKSRLLSDRFSAERPKGSFSTLEIQRTEQGDSAMYLCASSFQAPLKNIQYFGAGTRLSVL.

In regard to this clone: Other DNA sequences in this specimen translate into the identical CDR3. J is TRBJ2-6 and V is TRBV6-1; weak D call: TRBD2 (6 bases). The CDR3 has 15 residues. In germline, CDR1 is MNHNS, CDR2 SASEGT. V was clipped by 3 bases and J by 0 bases, with 6 bases between them. CDR3: CASSEGGSGANVLTF. CDR3 DNA: TGTGCCAGCAGTGAGGGGGGCTCTGGGGCCAACGTCCTGACTTTC.

This rearrangement joins TRBV7-9 to TRBJ1-4, with 8 nucleotides matching TRBD1. The CDR3 runs 15 residues. J gave up 5 bases and V 4 bases, and 6 bases lay outside the gene matches. Germline-derived CDR1 and CDR2 are SEHNR and FQNEAQ (reference sequence). CDR3 bases: TGTGCCAGCAGCTCCTACAGGGGGAGAAATGAAAAACTGTTTTTT. Translation gives CASSSYRGRNEKLFF.

The V gene is TRBV7-2, the J gene TRBJ2-5; D call uncertain. Germline CDR1 reads SGHTA; CDR2 reads FQGNSA. CDR3 length: 13 amino acids. The ends were cut back, 2 bases at V and 5 bases at J, with 9 bases in the middle. The CDR3 DNA reads as TGTGCCAGCAGCTTACTTAGGCGGGAGACCCAGTACTTC. This encodes CASSLLRRETQYF.

This clone was observed a single time. The J gene is TRBJ2-7, the V gene TRBV9, with a tentative D call TRBD2 (5 bases). The ends were cut back, 4 bases at V and 4 bases at J, with 27 bases in the middle. From germline, CDR1 is SGDLS and CDR2 YYNGEE. The CDR3 loop spans 18 amino acids. Written as DNA, the CDR3 is TGTGCCAGCAGCCCTCACCGGGAAAGGTCGTTGTTCGGATACGAGCAGTACTTC. Its protein product is CASSPHRERSLFGYEQYF.

The V gene is TRBV6-5, the J gene TRBJ2-7; no clear D gene. In germline, CDR1 is MNHEY, CDR2 SVGAGI. Trimming removed 4 bases at V and 1 base at J, with 11 bases between. The CDR3 length is 14 residues. CDR3 sequence reads: CASSLKSTSYEQYF. The CDR3 DNA reads as TGTGCCAGCAGTTTAAAGAGTACGTCCTACGAGCAGTACTTC.

V and J are TRBV27 and TRBJ2-5; 8 bases are shared with TRBD2. Trimming removed 5 bases from V and 4 bases from J; junction bases left unmatched: 0. Germline V gene lookup returns CDR1 MNHEY and CDR2 SMNVEV (reference sequence). There are 12 residues in the CDR3. CDR3 in amino acids: CASSSGRETQYF. In DNA, the CDR3 is TGTGCCAGCAGTAGCGGGAGAGAGACCCAGTACTTC.

This clone was recorded once. The J gene is TRBJ2-3, the V gene TRBV7-2; maybe TRBD1 (5 bases). The CDR3 is made up of 13 amino acids. V shed 1 base and J shed 6 bases, with 8 bases lying between them. Per the germline V gene, CDR1 is SGHTA and CDR2 is FQGNSA. CDR3 DNA sequence: TGTGCCAGCAGCTTAGAACAGGTGGATACGCAGTATTTT. Translated, it gives CASSLEQVDTQYF.

The rearrangement joins TRBV4-2 to TRBJ1-2; TRBD1 agrees at 8 bases. In germline, CDR1 is LGHNA, CDR2 YNFKEQ. Trimming cost V 1 base and J 4 bases; bases outside gene matches: 5. The CDR3 runs to 15 residues. CDR3 bases: TGTGCCAGCAGCCAAGCGACAGGGGATGGCTATGGCTACACCTTC. Translation gives CASSQATGDGYGYTF.

The chain combines TRBV5-1 with TRBJ2-3; D unclear. Trimming took off 4 bases at V and 1 base at J, with 7 bases between the two ends. This CDR3 spans 13 amino acids. Germline CDR1 is SGHRS and CDR2 is YFSETQ. CDR3 loop: CASSPTGTDTQYF. The CDR3 DNA sequence: TGCGCCAGCAGCCCCACGGGCACAGATACGCAGTATTTT. Looking up the rest from reference TRBV5-1 and TRBJ2-3 gives the full variable domain: KAGVTQTPRYLIKTRGQQVTLSCSPISGHRSVSWYQQTPGQGLQFLFEYFSETQRNKGNFPGRFSGRQFSNSRSEMNVSTLELGDSALYLCASSPTGTDTQYFGPGTRLTVL.

The sample holds a few counts of this clone. This chain links TRBV5-1 with TRBJ2-7; 8 positions match TRBD2. CDR1 is SGHRS, CDR2 YFSETQ, per germline. V shed 4 bases, J shed 3 bases, and the junction held 9 bases outside the gene matches. This CDR3 is built from 15 residues. The CDR3 DNA sequence: TGCGCCAGCAGCCTCCAGACTAGCGTGAACTACGAGCAGTACTTC. Translated: CASSLQTSVNYEQYF.

The chain combines TRBV5-1 with TRBJ2-3; 10 bases align to TRBD1. This CDR3 is 15 amino acids long. Unmatched junction bases numbered 3, after V lost 4 bases and J lost 1 base. The germline CDR1 and CDR2 sequences are SGHRS and YFSETQ. In DNA form, the CDR3 reads TGCGCCAGCAGCACCGGGACAGGGGGCACAGATACGCAGTATTTT. This codes for CASSTGTGGTDTQYF. Based on the CDR3 plus reference TRBV5-1 and TRBJ2-3, the full variable domain is KAGVTQTPRYLIKTRGQQVTLSCSPISGHRSVSWYQQTPGQGLQFLFEYFSETQRNKGNFPGRFSGRQFSNSRSEMNVSTLELGDSALYLCASSTGTGGTDTQYFGPGTRLTVL.

The chain joins TRBV28 to TRBJ2-6; 7 bases fit TRBD2. V trimming: 8 bases; J trimming: 1 base; junction bases outside the gene matches: 11. The CDR3 has 17 residues. The germline V gene has CDR1 MDHEN and CDR2 SYDVKM. CDR3 coding DNA: TGTGCCAGCCGGGCGGGAGCCCCATCTTCTGGGGCCAACGTCCTGACTTTC. Its protein product is CASRAGAPSSGANVLTF.

This chain joins TRBV4-1 and TRBJ2-2; 15 bases line up with TRBD2. The germline gives CDR1 MGHRA, CDR2 YSYEKL. The V and J ends lost 3 bases and 5 bases, in that order; junction bases with no gene match: 10. The CDR3 is 19 residues long. CDR3: CASSHPWTSGRARTGELFF. The CDR3 nucleotides are TGCGCCAGCAGCCATCCGTGGACTAGCGGGAGGGCCAGAACCGGGGAGCTGTTTTTT.

For the CDR3, the DNA is TGCGCCAGCAGCTTGGCCGACCCACTGAGGGCCAATGAGCAGTTCTTC. It yields the protein CASSLADPLRANEQFF. The V call is TRBV5-1, the J call TRBJ2-1; a weak D match, TRBD2 (5 bases). There are 16 residues in the CDR3. Germline V gives CDR1 SGHRS, CDR2 YFSETQ. V was trimmed by 0 bases and J by 6 bases, leaving 16 bases between them.

The chain couples TRBV27 to TRBJ2-1; no clear D. Germline-derived CDR1 and CDR2 are MNHEY and SMNVEV (reference sequence). The CDR3 is 15 amino acids. The V gene lost 4 bases and the J gene lost 5 bases, with 15 bases spanning the gap. CDR3 region: CASSSPWVAHNEQFF. The CDR3 DNA is TGTGCCAGCAGTTCTCCGTGGGTAGCCCACAATGAGCAGTTCTTC.

The chain uses TRBV27 and TRBJ1-1, with D unclear. Trimming shortened V by 2 bases and J by 0 bases, and 10 bases separated the two germline ends. This CDR3 spans 15 amino acids. The V gene's germline CDR1 is MNHEY and CDR2 SMNVEV (reference sequence). The CDR3 is CASSLKVEVNTEAFF. The CDR3 nucleotides read TGTGCCAGCAGTTTAAAGGTGGAGGTGAACACTGAAGCTTTCTTT.